The sequence of this T cell receptor beta chain was determined in a study of shared clonotypes between healthy human individuals. It was into CD45RA+ naive and CD45RA-negative memory subsets that the CD4+ cells were split. The germline gives CDR1 MNHEY, CDR2 SVGAGI. The CDR3 length is 15 residues. Between the trimmed V and J ends, which lost 3 bases and 4 bases, there was a span of 15 bases. Data came from immunoSEQ multiplex PCR; TCRdb stores just in-frame clones and leaves some out. The sample shows roughly 2.2 million clones, roughly 92% of them seen only once. This clonotype was sampled from a man between 18 and 29 years old in good health. Some clones in this sample may be carry-over from other donors' samples. The specimen was naive CD4+ T cells from PBMCs. Documented subset: CD45RA+ positively selected. This chain joins TRBV6-5 and TRBJ1-1; tentative D call: TRBD1 (6 bases). CDR3 sequence (DNA): TGTGCCAGCAGTTATAAGGGGGGGAAAGTCACTGAAGCTTTCTTT. Translating it yields CASSYKGGKVTEAFF.